The clone carrying this T cell receptor (beta chain) was observed at least ten times. The sample is drawn from a study of spatial heterogeneity in lung cancer. TCRdb independently ran MiXCR on the 5' RACE reads; one entry per CDR3 protein. The sample has about 15,000 distinct CDR3 sequences, 7.5% to 10% seen once; the top ten hold about a third. As for time point: sample taken at primary tumor resection. Unsorted tumor, nontumor lung tissue or cryopreserved PBMC supplied the whole RNA. The CDR3 length is 15 residues. Trimming stripped 3 bases from V and 6 bases from J, with 18 bases between. Germline CDR1 reads MNHNS; CDR2 reads SASEGT.

The rearrangement joins TRBV6-1 to TRBJ2-7, with D possibly TRBD2 on 6 matching bases. The input for sequencing was PBMCs, taken at surgery. This receptor was identified in a female donor with early-stage non-small cell lung cancer. DNA of the CDR3: TGTGCCAGCAGTGACTGGGGGGACTTAATGAGCGAGCAGTACTTC. Its translation: CASSDWGDLMSEQYF.